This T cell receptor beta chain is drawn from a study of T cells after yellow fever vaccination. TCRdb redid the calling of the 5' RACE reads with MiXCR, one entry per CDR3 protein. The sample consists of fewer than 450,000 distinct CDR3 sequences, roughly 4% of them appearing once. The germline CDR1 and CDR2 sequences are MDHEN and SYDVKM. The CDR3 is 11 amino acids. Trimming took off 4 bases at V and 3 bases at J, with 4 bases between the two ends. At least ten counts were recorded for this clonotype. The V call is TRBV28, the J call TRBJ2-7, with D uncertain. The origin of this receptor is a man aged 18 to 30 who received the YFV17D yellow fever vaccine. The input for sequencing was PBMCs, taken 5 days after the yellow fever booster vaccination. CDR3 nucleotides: TGTGCCAGCAGTTCTCTCTACGAGCAGTACGTC. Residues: CASSSLYEQYV.